Presented here are 3 T cell receptor beta chains from one specimen sequenced in a study of glioma-infiltrating T cells after dendritic cell vaccination. Assay used: immunoSEQ multiplex PCR; TCRdb lists only in-frame clones, some missing. The sample holds some 73,000 clones, 82% seen once. The sequencing used blood, collected before dendritic cell vaccination. The receptors were gathered from a human donor with glioblastoma.

The gene calls are TRBV18 and TRBJ2-1, with 9 bases matching TRBD2. Germline loops: CDR1 KGHSH, CDR2 LQKENI. After removal of 3 bases from V and 0 bases from J, the junction contained 3 bases not matched to a gene. This CDR3 comprises 16 residues. The chain's CDR3 is CASSPAGGSSYNEQFF. The CDR3 DNA follows: TGTGCCAGCTCACCGGCGGGAGGGAGCTCCTACAATGAGCAGTTCTTC.

This chain links TRBV6-6 with TRBJ1-1; D not certain. CDR1 is MNHNY, CDR2 SVGAGI, per germline (reference sequence). The ends were cut back, 6 bases at V and 4 bases at J, with 12 bases in the middle. This CDR3 comprises 13 residues. The CDR3 here is CASSSSPGTEAFF. The CDR3 nucleotides read TGTGCCAGCAGCTCCTCCCCGGGCACTGAAGCTTTCTTT.

The DNA for the CDR3 is TGCGCCAGCAGCCAAGCTACTTCCTCGCAGGGCGGGGCCCAGTACTTC. Protein: CASSQATSSQGGAQYF. The chain recombines TRBV4-1 with TRBJ2-5; TRBD2 is a possible D gene (6 bases). V gave up 1 base and J gave up 9 bases, with 21 bases separating them. The CDR3 loop spans 16 amino acids. CDR1 and CDR2 (germline): MGHRA, YSYEKL.